This T cell receptor (beta chain) was observed in a study of shared clonotypes between healthy human individuals. A remark on this clone: The antigen is unknown.

Assay: immunoSEQ multiplex PCR; the TCRdb copy retains only in-frame clones and omits some. The table records about 770,000 clones, roughly two thirds of them present only once. The V end was cut by 5 bases, the J end by 13 bases, with 12 bases between. CDR1 is SGHTA and CDR2 is FQGNSA in the germline V gene. CDR3 length: 11 amino acids. Study-wide results and caveats: The study found lower generation probabilities in non-shared clonotypes than in those shared by all four donors. Naive subsets usually exceeded memory subsets in estimated richness.

Every contributor of samples was a Caucasian grown-up residing in Nashville, Tennessee. J is TRBJ2-1 and V is TRBV7-2; no firm D call. This TCR derives from a young woman in good health. Sequencing used memory CD4+ T cells sorted from blood. The subset denotes: CD45RA-negative fraction. In nucleotides, the CDR3 is TGTGCCAGCAGCCAAGGGATTCGTCAGTTCTTC. Protein product: CASSQGIRQFF.